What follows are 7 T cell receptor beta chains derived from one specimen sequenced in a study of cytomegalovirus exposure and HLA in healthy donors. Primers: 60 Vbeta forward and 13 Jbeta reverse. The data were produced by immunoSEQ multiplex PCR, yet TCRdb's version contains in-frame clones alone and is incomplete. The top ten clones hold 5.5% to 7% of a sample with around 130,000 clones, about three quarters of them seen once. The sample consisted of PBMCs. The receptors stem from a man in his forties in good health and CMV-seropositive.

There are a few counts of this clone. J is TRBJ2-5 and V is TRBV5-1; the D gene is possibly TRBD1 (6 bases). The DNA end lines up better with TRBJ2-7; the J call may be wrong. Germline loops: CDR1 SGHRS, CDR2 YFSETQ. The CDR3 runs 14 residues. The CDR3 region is CASSLSTGLYEQYF. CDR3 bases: TGCGCCAGCAGCTTGTCTACAGGGCTGTACGAGCAGTACTTC.

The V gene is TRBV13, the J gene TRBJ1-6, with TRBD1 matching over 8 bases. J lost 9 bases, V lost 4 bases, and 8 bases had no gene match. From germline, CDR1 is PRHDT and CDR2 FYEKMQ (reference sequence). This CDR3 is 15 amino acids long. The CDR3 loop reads CASSSQDREGSPLHF. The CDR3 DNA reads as TGTGCCAGCAGCTCGCAGGACAGGGAGGGTTCACCCCTCCACTTT.

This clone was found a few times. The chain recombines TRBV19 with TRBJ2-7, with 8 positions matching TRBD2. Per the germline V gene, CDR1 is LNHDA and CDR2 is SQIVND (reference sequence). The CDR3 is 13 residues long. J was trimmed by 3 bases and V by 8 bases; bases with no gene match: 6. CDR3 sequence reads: CASSGTSNYEQYF. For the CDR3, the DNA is TGTGCCAGTTCTGGGACTAGTAACTACGAGCAGTACTTC.

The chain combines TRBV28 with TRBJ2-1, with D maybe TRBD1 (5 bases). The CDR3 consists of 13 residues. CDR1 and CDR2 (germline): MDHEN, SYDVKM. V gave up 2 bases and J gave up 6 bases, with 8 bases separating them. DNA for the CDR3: TGTGCCAGCAGTTTAGGGGCTAGCAATGAGCAGTTCTTC. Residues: CASSLGASNEQFF. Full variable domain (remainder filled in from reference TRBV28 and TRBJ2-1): DVKVTQSSRYLVKRTGEKVFLECVQDMDHENMFWYRQDPGLGLRLIYFSYDVKMKEKGDIPEGYSVSREKKERFSLILESASTNQTSMYLCASSLGASNEQFFGPGTRLTVL.

CDR3 in DNA: TGTGCCACCAGCCTAGGGGGTAGCAATCAGCCCCAGCATTTT. Residues: CATSLGGSNQPQHF. The genes are TRBV15 and TRBJ1-5, with D possibly TRBD1 on 6 matching bases. Trimming removed 5 bases at V and 0 bases at J, with 8 bases between. Germline loops: CDR1 LNHNV, CDR2 YYDKDF (reference sequence). The CDR3 extends over 14 amino acids.

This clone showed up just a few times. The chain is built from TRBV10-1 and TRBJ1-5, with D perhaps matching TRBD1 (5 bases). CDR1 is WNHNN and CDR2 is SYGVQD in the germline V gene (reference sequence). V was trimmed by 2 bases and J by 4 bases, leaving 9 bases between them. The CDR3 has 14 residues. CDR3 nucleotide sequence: TGCGCCAGCAGTGAGGAGGGGACTAATCAGCCCCAGCATTTT. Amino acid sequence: CASSEEGTNQPQHF.

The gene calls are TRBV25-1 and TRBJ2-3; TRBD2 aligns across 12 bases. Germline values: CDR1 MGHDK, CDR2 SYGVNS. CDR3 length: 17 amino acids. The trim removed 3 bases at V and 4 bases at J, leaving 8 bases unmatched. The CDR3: CASSDHLAGGLPDTQYF. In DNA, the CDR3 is TGTGCCAGCAGTGATCACCTAGCGGGAGGGCTCCCAGATACGCAGTATTTT.